This TCR beta chain comes out of a study of blood T cell repertoires in COVID-19. The method was immunoSEQ multiplex PCR; TCRdb's version includes in-frame clones alone and lacks a portion of them. Altogether 200,000 to 300,000 clones are present, about 87% being singletons, with the ten largest covering 3% to 4%. Trimming took off 9 bases at V and 5 bases at J, with 7 bases between the two ends. CDR3 length: 10 amino acids. This TCR was recovered from a woman aged 40 to 50 with acute or convalescent COVID-19. The source material was peripheral blood. V is TRBV12-3 or TRBV12-4 and J is TRBJ1-2; D gene uncertain. The CDR3 nucleotides read TGTGCCAGTGCAGGTTATGGCTACACCTTC. It encodes CASAGYGYTF.